Listed below are T cell receptor beta chains from one sample, sequenced in a study of blood T cells in healthy people across ages. In TCRdb, the 5' RACE reads were re-called with MiXCR into one record per CDR3 protein. The sample has some 700,000 distinct CDR3 sequences, about 24% seen once; the top ten hold about 22%. The specimen was blood. These receptors all stem from a man aged 65-85 years in good health. Both conserved end residues are part of each CDR3. The D gene is left open where the match is weak. Clone size, where shown, is once, few, many, or a class for clones that have expanded.

CASSLLPRTETQYF TGTGCCAGCAGTTTATTGCCCCGAACGGAGACCCAGTACTTC . TRBJ2-5 TRBV12-3/TRBV12-4 .
CAGSLLQAGADTQYF TGTGCCGGCAGTTTATTACAGGCTGGAGCAGATACGCAGTATTTT . TRBJ2-3 TRBV12-3/TRBV12-4 .
CASRQVAGNTIYF TGTGCCAGCAGACAGGTTGCTGGAAACACCATATATTTT . TRBJ1-3 TRBV12-3/TRBV12-4 .
CSAPQETQYF TGCAGTGCCCCTCAAGAGACCCAGTACTTC few TRBJ2-5 TRBV20-1 .
CSAREGAKQFF TGCAGTGCTAGAGAAGGAGCGAAGCAGTTCTTC few TRBJ2-1 TRBV20-1 .
CASSPARGMAFF TGTGCCAGCAGTCCTGCCAGGGGTATGGCTTTCTTT . TRBJ1-1 TRBV7-8 .
CASRPLAGGVPYNEQFF TGTGCCAGCAGACCCCTAGCGGGAGGGGTCCCCTACAATGAGCAGTTCTTC few TRBJ2-1 TRBV14 TRBD2
CASKVTGYSYEQYF TGTGCCAGCAAAGTGACAGGTTATTCCTACGAGCAGTACTTC . TRBJ2-7 TRBV6-5 .
CASSAGWGGTDTQYF TGTGCCAGCAGTGCGGGGTGGGGGGGCACAGATACGCAGTATTTT few TRBJ2-3 TRBV28 .
CSAGGGLAEPTIEQFF TGCAGTGCTGGGGGGGGACTAGCGGAGCCGACAATTGAGCAGTTCTTC . TRBJ2-1 TRBV20-1 TRBD2
CASSLEWHGGNTGELFF TGTGCCAGCAGTTTAGAGTGGCATGGCGGGAACACCGGGGAGCTGTTTTTT few TRBJ2-2 TRBV12-3/TRBV12-4 .
CASSKRDGQETQYF TGTGCCAGCAGCAAAAGGGACGGCCAAGAGACCCAGTACTTC many TRBJ2-5 TRBV21-1 .
CSARRQGLINEQFF TGCAGTGCTAGAAGGCAGGGCCTTATCAATGAGCAGTTCTTC . TRBJ2-1 TRBV20-1 .
CASSPDRVPEAFF TGTGCCAGCAGCCCGGACAGGGTCCCCGAAGCTTTCTTT . TRBJ1-1 TRBV5-4 TRBD1
CASSLGDRELLEQYF TGCGCCAGCAGCTTGGGGGACAGGGAACTGCTCGAGCAGTACTTC . TRBJ2-7 TRBV5-1 TRBD1
CASSQDKRGGYNEQFF TGTGCCAGCAGCCAAGATAAGCGGGGGGGCTATAATGAGCAGTTCTTC . TRBJ2-1 TRBV4-2 TRBD2
CASSLSDMAGEKLFF TGTGCCAGCAGTTTATCTGACATGGCGGGGGAAAAACTGTTTTTT few TRBJ1-4 TRBV12-3/TRBV12-4 .
CASSHGGQAYEQYF TGTGCCAGCAGTCACGGCGGCCAGGCCTACGAGCAGTACTTC few TRBJ2-7 TRBV27 .
CSVEVRGDGYTF TGCAGCGTTGAAGTGAGGGGGGATGGCTACACCTTC . TRBJ1-2 TRBV29-1 .
CASSLSGFSTGGVGWFF TGTGCCAGTAGCTTATCCGGCTTTAGTACAGGGGGGGTGGGATGGTTCTTT . TRBJ1-1 TRBV7-2 TRBD1
CASSESGGNTGELFF TGTGCCAGCAGTGAAAGCGGGGGGAACACCGGGGAGCTGTTTTTT . TRBJ2-2 TRBV6-4 TRBD2
CASMGNNEKLFF TGTGCCAGCATGGGTAATAATGAAAAACTGTTTTTT many TRBJ1-4 TRBV6-5 .
CASSQRSETQYF TGTGCCAGCAGCCAGCGGTCAGAGACCCAGTACTTC few TRBJ2-5 TRBV12-3/TRBV12-4 .
CASSLRGGDSYEQYF TGTGCCAGCAGCTTACGAGGGGGGGATTCCTACGAGCAGTACTTC . TRBJ2-7 TRBV7-6 .
CASSLEGQSYEQYF TGTGCCAGCAGCCTTGAGGGACAGAGCTACGAGCAGTACTTC few TRBJ2-7 TRBV3-1 TRBD1
CASTLLGQGFGANVLTF TGTGCCAGCACCCTATTGGGACAGGGATTTGGGGCCAACGTCCTGACTTTC . TRBJ2-6 TRBV27 TRBD1
CASSLRTVQETQYF TGTGCCAGCAGCTTGAGGACAGTCCAAGAGACCCAGTACTTC many TRBJ2-5 TRBV5-5 .
CSARPEYPRYEAFF TGCAGTGCTAGACCCGAATACCCCAGGTACGAAGCTTTCTTT few TRBJ1-1 TRBV20-1 .
CSAQTGGGLYEQYF TGCAGTGCCCAGACGGGGGGGGGACTGTACGAGCAGTACTTC many TRBJ2-7 TRBV20-1 TRBD2
CASTSGGVKPSYGYTF TGTGCCAGCACGTCGGGGGGCGTAAAGCCCAGCTATGGCTACACCTTC . TRBJ1-2 TRBV28 .
CASGRVADTQYF TGTGCCAGCGGCAGAGTGGCAGATACGCAGTATTTT few TRBJ2-3 TRBV6-5 .
CASSWGAADTQYF TGTGCCAGCAGTTGGGGGGCTGCAGATACGCAGTATTTT many TRBJ2-3 TRBV28 .
CASSSHGQGRTEAFF TGTGCCAGCAGTTCCCATGGCCAGGGACGAACTGAAGCTTTCTTT . TRBJ1-1 TRBV6-5 .
CSVGRGADQPQHF TGCAGCGTGGGGAGGGGGGCGGATCAGCCCCAGCATTTT . TRBJ1-5 TRBV29-1 .
CASSPGGLSSYNEQFF TGTGCCAGCAGCCCAGGGGGCCTTAGCTCCTACAATGAGCAGTTCTTC once TRBJ2-1 TRBV7-9 TRBD1
CSLRTGNYGYTF TGCAGCCTCAGGACAGGGAACTATGGCTACACCTTC . TRBJ1-2 TRBV29-1 TRBD1
CATTTSGSRTDTQYF TGTGCCACCACTACTAGCGGGAGCCGGACAGATACGCAGTATTTT few TRBJ2-3 TRBV5-5 TRBD2
CSASDTGTGLQYF TGCAGTGCTTCGGACACCGGGACAGGGTTGCAGTATTTT many TRBJ2-3 TRBV20-1 TRBD1
CASSGRGGRNTEAFF TGTGCCAGCAGTGGGAGGGGGGGGAGGAACACTGAAGCTTTCTTT few TRBJ1-1 TRBV6-6 .
CASSDRTTTYSYTF TGTGCCAGCAGCGACAGAACCACCACCTATAGCTACACCTTC few TRBJ1-2 TRBV12-3/TRBV12-4 .
CASSQGVTFRNTEAFF TGCGCCAGCAGCCAAGGCGTTACATTCCGGAACACTGAAGCTTTCTTT . TRBJ1-1 TRBV4-1 .
CASSQDGRDMEQYF TGTGCCAGCAGCCAAGATGGCCGGGACATGGAGCAGTACTTC . TRBJ2-7 TRBV4-2 .